Listed below are T cell receptor beta chains from one sample, sequenced in a study of OX40 agonist ivuxolimab in advanced cancers. TCRdb keeps only in-frame clones here, not all; method: immunoSEQ multiplex PCR. The sample lists about 17,000 clones, 55% to 80% occurring once. Sample: CD4+ or CD8+ T cells sorted from blood, taken in a trial of the OX40 agonist ivuxolimab. These receptors all stem from an adult with an advanced solid tumor such as melanoma, head and neck, liver or kidney cancer. CDR3s include the opening cysteine and the closing phenylalanine or tryptophan. The D gene is left open where the match is weak. The size entry is marked missing in some rows and otherwise reads once, few, many or a size class.

v_call,d_call,clone_size,j_call,cdr3_aa,cdr3_nt
TRBV5-8,-,-,TRBJ1-5,CASSPTPSSNQPQHF,TGTGCCAGCAGCCCCACGCCGAGTAGCAATCAGCCCCAGCATTTT
TRBV7-1,TRBD2,-,TRBJ2-5,CASSSLRTASGGAGAQYF,TGTGCCAGCAGCTCCTTGAGGACGGCTAGCGGGGGAGCCGGGGCCCAGTACTTC
TRBV11-2,TRBD2,few,TRBJ2-3,CASSMGLAGPADTQYF,TGTGCCAGCAGCATGGGACTAGCGGGTCCCGCAGATACGCAGTATTTT
TRBV9,-,few,TRBJ2-1,CASSVGTANEQFF,TGTGCCAGCAGCGTAGGGACAGCTAATGAGCAGTTCTTC
TRBV27,-,-,TRBJ2-3,CASSLGSDTQYF,TGTGCCAGCAGTTTAGGGTCAGATACGCAGTATTTT
TRBV7-2,TRBD1,-,TRBJ2-5,CASSFPDRGETQYF,TGTGCCAGCAGCTTTCCGGACAGGGGGGAGACCCAGTACTTC
TRBV4-3,-,-,TRBJ1-5,CASSQDQGKGGQPQHF,TGCGCCAGCAGCCAAGATCAGGGGAAGGGTGGTCAGCCCCAGCATTTT
TRBV9,-,few,TRBJ1-4,CASSVSSRGGSEKLFF,TGTGCCAGCAGCGTATCGTCCAGGGGAGGGAGCGAAAAACTGTTTTTT
TRBV9,-,-,TRBJ2-3,CASSGFWGADRDTQYF,TGTGCCAGCAGCGGATTTTGGGGGGCGGATAGGGATACGCAGTATTTT
TRBV19,TRBD1,-,TRBJ1-2,CASRVLTGNYGYTF,TGTGCCAGTAGGGTCCTGACAGGGAACTATGGCTACACCTTC
TRBV9,TRBD1,-,TRBJ2-2,CASSVVGGAVRELFF,TGTGCCAGCAGCGTAGTAGGGGGCGCGGTAAGGGAGCTGTTTTTT
TRBV6-1,TRBD2,-,TRBJ2-7,CASSDLSGGVLHEQYF,TGTGCCAGCAGTGACCTTAGCGGGGGGGTGTTGCACGAGCAGTACTTC
TRBV5-1,TRBD1,once,TRBJ1-1,CASSLIIPGQGDAFF,TGCGCCAGCAGCCTTATCATTCCGGGACAGGGGGACGCTTTCTTT
TRBV7-9,TRBD1,-,TRBJ1-2,CASSWTGANYGYTF,TGTGCCAGCAGTTGGACAGGCGCTAACTATGGCTACACCTTC
TRBV28,-,-,TRBJ1-1,CASSFGRGAFF,TGTGCCAGCAGTTTCGGGCGGGGAGCTTTCTTT
TRBV5-4,-,large,TRBJ1-1,CASSHPSLNTEAFF,TGTGCCAGCAGCCATCCCTCGTTGAACACTGAAGCTTTCTTT
TRBV27,TRBD1,-,TRBJ2-7,CASSLSRGQGTSSYEQYF,TGTGCCAGCAGTTTAAGTAGAGGACAGGGGACAAGCTCCTACGAGCAGTACTTC
TRBV6-6,-,few,TRBJ2-1,CASSRPYNEQFF,TGTGCCAGCAGCCGCCCTTACAATGAGCAGTTCTTC
TRBV9,TRBD1,-,TRBJ1-2,CASSAPGQVYGYTF,TGTGCCAGCAGCGCTCCCGGACAGGTCTATGGCTACACCTTC
TRBV4-1,-,-,TRBJ1-4,CASSPGATNEKLFF,TGCGCCAGCAGCCCGGGAGCAACTAATGAAAAACTGTTTTTT